The T cell receptor (beta chain) under discussion was sequenced for a study of response to subunit inactivated influenza vaccine. This clonotype was counted at least ten times. Its target is not known. The study's findings and limits: Only a handful of new T cells, the authors suggested, are recruited with each seasonal influenza vaccination.

One entry per CDR3 protein, called by TCRdb with MiXCR from the RT-PCR reads. The sample records about 780,000 distinct CDR3 sequences, 15% to 20% being singletons. The CDR3 loop spans 15 amino acids. V lost 7 bases to trimming and J lost 0 bases, with 16 bases between them. The clonotype originates from a man aged 45 to 65 who received an inactivated influenza vaccine. The rearrangement joins TRBV12-3 or TRBV12-4 to TRBJ2-7; D might be TRBD1 (5 bases). The sequencing here drew on PBMCs from blood, taken about 5 days after vaccination. The CDR3 reads CASTLSDSISYEQYF. The CDR3 nucleotides read TGTGCCAGCACCCTATCAGACAGTATCTCCTACGAGCAGTACTTC.